Each of the 30 T cell receptor beta chains below was sequenced from the same sample in a study of molecular identifiers for immune sequencing clone quantification. From the PCR reads, TCRdb called clonotypes with MiXCR, one entry per CDR3 protein. The sample comprises 460,000 or so distinct CDR3 sequences, roughly 23% of which are singletons, and 0.84% rests with the top ten. The sample taken for sequencing was naive CD8+ T cells from blood, with Jurkat cell RNA spiked in. Subset of the sample: FACS-sorted CD8+CD4-CCR7+CD45RA+ naive T cells. All receptors derive from a human donor in good health. Some libraries in this study had Jurkat cell RNA spiked in.

In its sample, this clonotype was seen many times. The chain is built from TRBV4-2 and TRBJ2-7; no clear D gene. The V end was cut by 2 bases, the J end by 0 bases, with 5 bases between. The germline V gene has CDR1 LGHNA and CDR2 YNFKEQ. CDR3 size: 13 residues. The CDR3 loop is CASSQIYSYEQYF. As DNA, the CDR3 is TGTGCCAGCAGCCAAATATACTCCTACGAGCAGTACTTC.

On this clonotype itself: With a much larger clone just one base away, this may be a read error. V is TRBV14 and J is TRBJ1-1; possible D gene TRBD1, 6 bases. The CDR3 covers 14 residues. Germline-derived CDR1 and CDR2 are SGHDN and FVKESK. The V end lost 4 bases, the J end lost 4 bases, and 13 bases lay between the germline ends. CDR3 region: CASSPRGMSTEAFF. The CDR3 DNA follows: TGTGCCAGCAGCCCCAGGGGTATGAGCACTGAAGCTTTCTTT.

For this clonotype: Since a much larger clone is just one base distant, this may be a read error. CDR3 coding DNA: TGCGCCAGCAGCCAAGGTGAGGGAGGGCCCAATGAGCAGTTCTTC. It codes for CASSQGEGGPNEQFF. V is TRBV4-3 and J is TRBJ2-1; 7 bases are shared with TRBD2. The J segment lost 6 bases and the V segment lost 1 base, leaving 6 bases of the junction unmatched. Germline CDR1 LGHNA, CDR2 YSLEER. This CDR3 comprises 15 residues.

Ten or more counts support this clonotype. V gene TRBV7-9 combines with J gene TRBJ2-4, with D perhaps matching TRBD1 (6 bases). CDR3 length: 16 residues. Trimming removed 3 bases from V and 0 bases from J, with 12 bases in between. Germline-derived CDR1 and CDR2 are SEHNR and FQNEAQ (reference sequence). CDR3 region: CASSLSTGLAKNIQYF. The CDR3 DNA follows: TGTGCCAGCAGCTTGTCTACAGGGTTAGCCAAAAACATTCAGTACTTC.

The chain uses TRBV27 and TRBJ2-3; D is undetermined. Germline loops: CDR1 MNHEY, CDR2 SMNVEV (reference sequence). CDR3 length: 16 amino acids. V was clipped by 5 bases and J by 1 base, with 16 bases between them. This chain's CDR3 is CASSLTQVTGTDTQYF. The CDR3 DNA is TGTGCCAGCAGTCTAACTCAAGTGACTGGCACAGATACGCAGTATTTT.

The chain carries TRBV13 and TRBJ2-3, with 7 bases that match TRBD2. In germline, CDR1 is PRHDT, CDR2 FYEKMQ (reference sequence). V was clipped by 5 bases and J by 2 bases; unmatched bases: 7. The CDR3 runs to 15 residues. In nucleotides, the CDR3 is TGTGCCAGCAGCCCCCCCGGGACTAACACAGATACGCAGTATTTT. As protein: CASSPPGTNTDTQYF.

The rearrangement uses TRBV9 and TRBJ1-5; TRBD1 agrees at 7 bases. J lost 9 bases, V lost 3 bases, and 9 bases had no gene match. The CDR3 is made up of 14 amino acids. Germline V gene data show CDR1 as SGDLS and CDR2 as YYNGEE. CDR3 sequence: CASSEGQDPWPQHF. CDR3 sequence (DNA): TGTGCCAGCAGCGAAGGACAGGACCCGTGGCCCCAGCATTTT.

The sample holds a few counts of this clonotype. V is TRBV28 and J is TRBJ1-3, with D unclear. Trimming cost V 7 bases and J 1 base, with 8 bases left between them. In germline, CDR1 is MDHEN, CDR2 SYDVKM. The CDR3 is made up of 13 amino acids. This CDR3 reads CASKVGSGNTIYF. In nucleotides, the CDR3 is TGTGCCAGCAAGGTTGGGTCTGGAAACACCATATATTTT.

A note on this clonotype: A much larger clonotype is one base distant, so this may be a read error. The genes are TRBV28 and TRBJ2-5; 7 bases are a match to TRBD2. The CDR3 contains 12 residues. Germline V CDR1 and CDR2: MDHEN, SYDVKM. J gave up 7 bases and V 10 bases, and 9 bases lay outside the gene matches. The CDR3 DNA is TGTGCCACCAATTTCGGCGGGGGGACCCAGTACTTC. Protein sequence: CATNFGGGTQYF.

This chain connects TRBV27 to TRBJ2-2, with 9 bases fitting TRBD1. The junction had 9 bases not matched to a gene; V was cut back by 6 bases and J by 7 bases. The CDR3 sequence is 15 residues long. Looked up from germline, CDR1 is MNHEY and CDR2 is SMNVEV (reference sequence). For the CDR3, the DNA is TGTGCCAGCAGACCCGGGACAGGGAGGCTCGGGGAGCTGTTTTTT. Translating gives CASRPGTGRLGELFF.

Note on this clonotype: This may stem from a read error, because a much larger clone lies one nucleotide away. V and J are TRBV7-9 and TRBJ1-1; TRBD1 is a possible D gene (5 bases). This CDR3 spans 14 amino acids. Germline V lookup: CDR1 SEHNR, CDR2 FQNEAQ (reference sequence). The CDR3 here is CASSGAAGFTEALF. In nucleotides, the CDR3 is TGTGCCAGCAGCGGCGCTGCAGGGTTCACTGAAGCTCTCTTT.

V and J are TRBV4-3 and TRBJ2-2, with 7 nucleotides matching TRBD2. CDR1 and CDR2 (germline): LGHNA, YSLEER. The CDR3 length is 17 residues. Trimming took 0 bases from V and 6 from J; bases not matched to a gene: 10. CDR3 in amino acids: CASSQDRLASGAGELFF. The CDR3 DNA reads as TGCGCCAGCAGCCAAGATCGGTTGGCTAGCGGTGCCGGGGAGCTGTTTTTT.

As to this clonotype: Given a much more abundant clone one base away, this may be a read error. This chain connects TRBV2 to TRBJ2-7; the match to TRBD1 covers 7 bases. From germline, CDR1 is SNHLY and CDR2 FYNNEI. The CDR3 spans 16 residues. CDR3 nucleotides: TGTGCCGGCAGTCTGGGACGACAGGGCCCAAACTACGAGCAGTACTTC. Amino acid sequence: CAGSLGRQGPNYEQYF.

The chain couples TRBV27 to TRBJ2-7; D is possibly TRBD1 (6 bases). The CDR3 sequence is 14 residues long. The germline V gene encodes CDR1 MNHEY and CDR2 SMNVEV (reference sequence). Trimming removed 2 bases from V and 5 bases from J, with 13 bases in between. CDR3 bases: TGTGCCAGCAGTTTAGGGGGCCGAGCCAACGAGCAGTACTTC. Encoded protein: CASSLGGRANEQYF.

A word on this clonotype: This may stem from a read error, because a much larger clone lies one nucleotide away. This chain connects TRBV2 to TRBJ2-5; D gene uncertain. CDR1 and CDR2 (germline): SNHLY, FYNNEI. The CDR3 consists of 18 residues. Trimming left V 0 bases short and J 1 base short, with 18 bases between. CDR3 sequence reads: CASSEATPDRRIQETQYF. CDR3 bases: TGTGCCAGCAGTGAAGCCACACCTGATCGGCGGATCCAAGAGACCCAGTACTTC.

The chain carries TRBV10-2 and TRBJ2-3, with 10 bases lining up with TRBD1. The CDR3 totals 15 residues. Germline lookup yields CDR1 WSHSY and CDR2 SAAADI. Germline trimming cut 6 bases from V and 2 bases from J; bases unmatched to any gene: 5. The CDR3 spells CASRQTGGFTDTQYF. CDR3 in DNA: TGCGCCAGCAGGCAGACAGGGGGCTTCACAGATACGCAGTATTTT.

This clonotype showed up just a few times. The chain joins TRBV30 to TRBJ2-5, with 8 bases fitting TRBD2. The CDR3 extends over 14 amino acids. Germline values: CDR1 GTSNPN, CDR2 SVGIG (reference sequence). The V gene end was trimmed by 2 bases and the J gene end by 6 bases; junction bases not matched to a gene: 8. DNA of the CDR3: TGTGCCTGGAGTAGTGATGAGCGGGAGCAGACCCAGTACTTC. It encodes CAWSSDEREQTQYF. The entire variable domain, with the rest obtained from reference TRBV30 and TRBJ2-5, is as follows: SQTIHQWPATLVQPVGSPLSLECTVEGTSNPNLYWYRQAAGRGLQLLFYSVGIGQISSEVPQNLSASRPQDRQFILSSKKLLLSDSGFYLCAWSSDEREQTQYFGPGTRLLVL.

This clonotype was counted a few times. V is TRBV2 and J is TRBJ2-1; 11 nucleotides line up with TRBD2. This CDR3 has 16 amino acids. V gave up 1 base and J gave up 5 bases; unmatched junction bases: 4. The germline gives CDR1 SNHLY, CDR2 FYNNEI. The CDR3 protein is CASSEDLAGGHNEQFF. DNA of the CDR3: TGTGCCAGCAGTGAAGATCTAGCGGGAGGACACAATGAGCAGTTCTTC.

As for this clonotype: A much bigger clone sits one base away, suggesting this may be a read error. The CDR3 sequence: CASEDGSYNEQFF. The DNA of the CDR3 is TGTGCCAGCGAGGATGGCTCCTACAATGAGCAGTTCTTC. The rearrangement uses TRBV2 and TRBJ2-1; D remains unclear. Trimming left V 8 bases short and J 0 bases short, with 8 bases between. This CDR3 contains 13 residues. From germline, CDR1 is SNHLY and CDR2 FYNNEI.

The CDR3 bases are TGTGCCAGCAGCCAGGTTAGCGGGAGGGCTGGAGATACGCAGTATTTT. It is translated as CASSQVSGRAGDTQYF. The rearrangement links TRBV4-2 to TRBJ2-3, with 11 bases lining up with TRBD2. The V segment lost 3 bases and the J segment 5 bases; nucleotides outside the gene matches: 7. The CDR3 totals 16 residues. Germline lookup yields CDR1 LGHNA and CDR2 YNFKEQ.

Concerning this clonotype itself: A read error may account for a junction end that differs from germline. The rearrangement uses TRBV4-3 and TRBJ2-1; D may be TRBD1 or TRBD2 (5 bases each). Germline CDR1 reads LGHNA; CDR2 reads YSLEER. The CDR3 runs 15 residues. CDR3 in amino acids: CASSRDPSSYNEQSF. The DNA of the CDR3 is TGCGCCAGCAGCCGGGACCCGAGCTCCTACAATGAGCAGTCCTTC.

The rearrangement links TRBV20-1 to TRBJ2-5; 11 positions agree with TRBD2. J was trimmed by 5 bases and V by 2 bases; bases with no gene match: 7. Germline-derived CDR1 and CDR2 are DFQATT and SNEGSKA (reference sequence). CDR3 length equals 15 residues. The CDR3 DNA reads as TGCAGTGCTAGATCAACTAGCGGGAGATGGGAGACCCAGTACTTC. Encoded protein: CSARSTSGRWETQYF.

This chain links TRBV9 with TRBJ2-7; 14 bases align to TRBD2. The V gene's germline CDR1 is SGDLS and CDR2 YYNGEE. The CDR3 loop spans 15 amino acids. V was pared by 4 bases and J by 6 bases, with 6 bases of the junction left unmatched. This CDR3 reads CASSISGLAGVEQYF. CDR3 coding DNA: TGTGCCAGCAGCATCTCGGGACTAGCGGGAGTCGAGCAGTACTTC.

This clonotype was counted ten times or more. The chain employs TRBV4-2 and TRBJ2-3, with D hard to call. CDR1 is LGHNA, CDR2 YNFKEQ, per germline. V was trimmed by 0 bases and J by 1 base, leaving 8 bases between them. This CDR3 spans 15 amino acids. The CDR3 loop is CASSQDSPGTDTQYF. CDR3 in DNA: TGTGCCAGCAGCCAAGATTCCCCAGGCACAGATACGCAGTATTTT.

This clonotype was observed a few times. V and J are TRBV19 and TRBJ2-2, with D possibly TRBD2 on 6 matching bases. V lost 3 bases, J lost 6 bases, and 8 bases lay in between. CDR3 length equals 13 residues. Germline V lookup: CDR1 LNHDA, CDR2 SQIVND (reference sequence). The chain's CDR3 is CASSMWGAGELFF. The DNA for the CDR3 is TGTGCCAGTAGTATGTGGGGGGCCGGGGAGCTGTTTTTT.

Concerning this clonotype: Being one base from a much bigger clone, this may be a read error. The J gene is TRBJ1-5, the V gene TRBV6-6; D is perhaps TRBD1 (5 bases). This CDR3 has 15 residues. Germline lookup yields CDR1 MNHNY and CDR2 SVGAGI (reference sequence). The CDR3 loop is CASSQGPYSKQPQHF. CDR3 sequence (DNA): TGTGCCAGCAGCCAGGGACCGTATAGCAAACAGCCCCAGCATTTT.

This clonotype was counted many times. The chain has TRBV20-1 and TRBJ2-3; 9 bases match TRBD2. After removal of 0 bases from V and 2 bases from J, the junction contained 9 bases not matched to a gene. There are 17 residues in the CDR3. Germline CDR1 and CDR2: DFQATT and SNEGSKA (reference sequence). The CDR3 DNA sequence: TGCAGTGCTAGAGAGATGGCGGGGGGGTTCATCACAGATACGCAGTATTTT. Its protein product is CSAREMAGGFITDTQYF.

Concerning this clonotype: A read error may explain this, as a much larger clone is one base away. As the CDR3 is not closed by the conserved phenylalanine or tryptophan, this likely results from a read error. The chain couples TRBV5-1 to TRBJ2-3; D unclear. CDR1 is SGHRS and CDR2 is YFSETQ in the germline V gene. CDR3 length: 16 residues. V was pared by 2 bases and J by 2 bases, with 15 bases between. The CDR3 sequence is CASSFLSPKLTDTQYS. The CDR3 nucleotides read TGCGCCAGCAGCTTCCTTAGCCCAAAGCTCACAGATACGCAGTATTCT.

This chain links TRBV4-2 with TRBJ1-6; no clear D gene. CDR3 size: 14 residues. The V end was cut by 0 bases, the J end by 6 bases, with 6 bases between. CDR1 is LGHNA and CDR2 is YNFKEQ in the germline V gene. The CDR3 nucleotides read TGTGCCAGCAGCCAAGATAACGGTAATTCACCCCTCCACTTT. It yields the protein CASSQDNGNSPLHF.

This clonotype was detected a few times. This chain connects TRBV3-2 to TRBJ2-1. TRBV3-2 is deemed a pseudogene. This CDR3 has 13 amino acids. The CDR3 DNA reads as TGTGCCAGCAGCCAAGCTCTGAACAATGAGCAGTTCTTC. Protein sequence: CASSQALNNEQFF.